These 13 T cell receptor beta chains were all obtained from the same sample, sequenced in a study of cytomegalovirus exposure and HLA in healthy donors. The data were produced by immunoSEQ multiplex PCR, yet TCRdb's version contains in-frame clones alone and is incomplete. This sample has under 65,000 clones, with 95% found just once. Input material: PBMCs. Receptors were obtained from a woman under 30 in good health and CMV-seropositive.

This clone occurred once. The CDR3 DNA is TGCGCCAGCAGCCGGGGGACTAGCGGGAAGACAGATACGCAGTATTTT. This sequence encodes CASSRGTSGKTDTQYF. The chain carries TRBV5-1 and TRBJ2-3; 13 nucleotides match TRBD2. This CDR3 is built from 16 residues. Trimming removed 4 bases from V and 3 bases from J; junction bases left unmatched: 5. Germline-derived CDR1 and CDR2 are SGHRS and YFSETQ.

The chain carries TRBV2 and TRBJ2-7, with D possibly being TRBD2 (6 bases). Germline CDR1 reads SNHLY; CDR2 reads FYNNEI. The V and J ends lost 8 bases and 0 bases respectively, with 20 bases between them. CDR3 length: 16 residues. For the CDR3, the DNA is TGTGCCAGCCTCCGGTGGCTCCGGGGGTTCTCCTACGAGCAGTACTTC. Translated: CASLRWLRGFSYEQYF.

The chain uses TRBV2 and TRBJ2-5, with TRBD1 matching over 9 bases. The J call is uncertain, as TRBJ2-7 better fits the DNA end. This CDR3 is 14 amino acids long. CDR1 and CDR2 from the germline V gene are SNHLY and FYNNEI. The chain's CDR3 is CASHPDRGTYEQYF. CDR3 coding DNA: TGTGCCAGCCACCCTGACAGGGGGACATACGAGCAGTACTTC.

The chain is built from TRBV21-1 and TRBJ2-3; TRBD1, the table's D call, lacks a check against the DNA. TRBV21-1 is a known pseudogene. The CDR3 loop spans 12 amino acids. DNA of the CDR3: TGTGCCCAACAGGGGGTGGCAGATACGCAGTATTTT. Amino acid sequence: CAQQGVADTQYF.

The chain joins TRBV29-1 to TRBJ1-1; D unclear. The CDR3 is made up of 13 amino acids. Trimming shortened V by 3 bases and J by 2 bases, and 10 bases separated the two germline ends. Germline values: CDR1 SQVTM, CDR2 ANQGSEA. CDR3 sequence: CSVESVRNTEAFF. In DNA form, the CDR3 reads TGCAGCGTTGAGAGCGTGCGTAACACTGAAGCTTTCTTT.

V usage is TRBV6-5 and J usage is TRBJ2-2; 8 bases line up with TRBD2. The CDR3 contains 15 residues. Trimming took 8 bases from V and 3 from J; bases not matched to a gene: 8. The germline gives CDR1 MNHEY, CDR2 SVGAGI. CDR3 residues: CASGRAAGDTGELFF. For the CDR3, the DNA is TGTGCCAGCGGCCGTGCAGCGGGAGACACCGGGGAGCTGTTTTTT.

The chain is built from TRBV27 and TRBJ1-2, with TRBD1 matching 9 bases. Germline V lookup: CDR1 MNHEY, CDR2 SMNVEV (reference sequence). Trimming removed 6 bases from V and 2 bases from J; junction bases left unmatched: 4. The CDR3 loop spans 14 amino acids. The CDR3 nucleotides are TGTGCCAGCAGGCTACAGGGGGCGAACTATGGCTACACCTTC. Translation: CASRLQGANYGYTF.

V gene TRBV28 combines with J gene TRBJ2-3, with D possibly TRBD2 on 6 matching bases. The CDR3 length is 15 residues. Germline V lookup: CDR1 MDHEN, CDR2 SYDVKM. V lost 7 bases, J lost 0 bases, and 14 bases lay in between. CDR3 residues: CASKIGGTSTDTQYF. As DNA, the CDR3 is TGTGCCAGCAAAATTGGCGGGACCAGCACAGATACGCAGTATTTT.

The chain has TRBV9 and TRBJ2-1; no definite D call. The germline V gene has CDR1 SGDLS and CDR2 YYNGEE. There are 14 residues in the CDR3. V gave up 3 bases and J gave up 0 bases, with 7 bases separating them. The DNA for the CDR3 is TGTGCCAGCAGCGGAGCGAGCTCCTACAATGAGCAGTTCTTC. Amino acids: CASSGASSYNEQFF.

V usage is TRBV2 and J usage is TRBJ1-5; no firm D call. This CDR3 is built from 12 residues. CDR1 is SNHLY, CDR2 FYNNEI, per germline. The V and J ends lost 4 bases and 4 bases respectively, with 5 bases between them. CDR3 coding DNA: TGTGCCAGCAGTGGGGAGAATCAGCCCCAGCATTTT. Translated: CASSGENQPQHF. Full variable domain (missing parts from reference TRBV2 and TRBJ1-5): EPEVTQTPSHQVTQMGQEVILRCVPISNHLYFYWYRQILGQKVEFLVSFYNNEISEKSEIFDDQFSVERPDGSNFTLKIRSTKLEDSAMYFCASSGENQPQHFGDGTRLSIL.

The rearrangement links TRBV27 to TRBJ2-5; possible D gene TRBD1, 6 bases. Germline CDR1 and CDR2: MNHEY and SMNVEV (reference sequence). V lost 5 bases to trimming and J lost 5 bases, with 12 bases between them. The CDR3 has 13 amino acids. The CDR3 coding sequence is TGTGCCAGCAGTAGAGGGGGTTGGGAGACCCAGTACTTC. Encoded protein: CASSRGGWETQYF.

As DNA, the CDR3 is TGTGCCAGCAGCTTAGCGCAGGGGTCATACAATGAGCAGTTCTTC. Its protein is CASSLAQGSYNEQFF. The chain carries TRBV7-2 and TRBJ2-1; perhaps TRBD1 as D (6 bases). This CDR3 comprises 15 residues. V was shortened by 0 bases and J by 4 bases, with 10 bases between the two germline ends. Per the germline V gene, CDR1 is SGHTA and CDR2 is FQGNSA.

The chain couples TRBV28 to TRBJ2-7; possibly TRBD1 for D (6 bases). The CDR3 length is 16 residues. The germline gives CDR1 MDHEN, CDR2 SYDVKM. With 4 bases removed from V and 1 base from J, the gap between germline ends came to 17 bases. CDR3 sequence (DNA): TGTGCCAGCAGTTCAATCACAGGGAGAAGATCCTACGAGCAGTACTTC. Translated, it gives CASSSITGRRSYEQYF.